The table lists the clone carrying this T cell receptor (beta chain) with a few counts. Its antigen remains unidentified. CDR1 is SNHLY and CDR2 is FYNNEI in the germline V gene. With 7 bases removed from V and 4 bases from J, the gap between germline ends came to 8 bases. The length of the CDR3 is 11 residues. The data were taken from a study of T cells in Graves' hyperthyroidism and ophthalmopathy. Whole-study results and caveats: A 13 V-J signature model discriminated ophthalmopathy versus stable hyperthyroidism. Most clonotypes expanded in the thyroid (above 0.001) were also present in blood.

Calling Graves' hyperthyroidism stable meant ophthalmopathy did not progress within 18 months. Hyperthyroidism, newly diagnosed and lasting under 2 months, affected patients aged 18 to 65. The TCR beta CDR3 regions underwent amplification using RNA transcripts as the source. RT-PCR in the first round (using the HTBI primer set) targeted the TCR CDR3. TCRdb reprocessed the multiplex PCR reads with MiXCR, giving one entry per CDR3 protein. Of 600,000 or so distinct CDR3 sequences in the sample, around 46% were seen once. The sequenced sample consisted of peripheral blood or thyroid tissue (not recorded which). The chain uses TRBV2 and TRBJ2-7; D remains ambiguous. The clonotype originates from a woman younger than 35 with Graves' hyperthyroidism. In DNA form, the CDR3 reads TGTGCCAGCAATCTCGGTTACGAGCAGTACTTC. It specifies CASNLGYEQYF.